A single sample is the source of the 26 T cell receptor beta chains below, sequenced in a study of T cell responses to AZD1222 COVID-19 vaccine. Repertoires were generated with immunoSEQ multiplex PCR, while TCRdb's copy carries only in-frame clones and drops some. The repertoire holds 130,000 or so clones, with about nine tenths as singletons. Here the sequenced sample was peripheral blood, taken on day 0 of AZD1222 vaccination. The receptor set was obtained from an adult in good health.

The chain carries TRBV28 and TRBJ2-2; 7 bases match TRBD2. This CDR3 has 13 amino acids. Trimming removed 11 bases from V and 7 bases from J; junction bases left unmatched: 10. The germline V gene has CDR1 MDHEN and CDR2 SYDVKM. As DNA, the CDR3 is TGTGCCGGGTACGGCGGGGGTGGCGGGGAGCTGTTTTTT. It is translated as CAGYGGGGGELFF.

This clone was seen only once. This sequence joins TRBV6-5 and TRBJ2-7; no firm D call. This CDR3 region has 15 residues. Germline lookup yields CDR1 MNHEY and CDR2 SVGAGI. V was clipped by 0 bases and J by 0 bases, with 9 bases between them. The CDR3 bases are TGTGCCAGCAGTTACTCGAATAGGTTCTCCTACGAGCAGTACTTC. This codes for CASSYSNRFSYEQYF.

The V call is TRBV5-6, the J call TRBJ1-5; D is perhaps TRBD1 (6 bases). The CDR3 totals 16 residues. Germline V CDR1 and CDR2: SGHDT, YYEEEE. The V gene lost 4 bases and the J gene lost 1 base, with 15 bases spanning the gap. The CDR3 DNA follows: TGTGCCAGCAGCCCGAAGGGGGAGTGGAGCAATCAGCCCCAGCATTTT. Translation gives CASSPKGEWSNQPQHF.

The chain joins TRBV7-8 to TRBJ1-3, with 7 bases matching TRBD1. V was clipped by 5 bases and J by 4 bases; unmatched bases: 5. The germline V gene has CDR1 SGHVS and CDR2 FQNEAQ. This CDR3 is built from 14 residues. The CDR3 is CASSRTGVGNTIYF. CDR3 nucleotide sequence: TGTGCCAGCAGCCGAACAGGGGTAGGAAACACCATATATTTT.

The gene calls are TRBV2 and TRBJ1-1, with a weak D call TRBD1 (5 bases). Germline lookup yields CDR1 SNHLY and CDR2 FYNNEI. The CDR3 is 15 residues long. With 5 bases removed from V and 6 bases from J, the gap between germline ends came to 19 bases. The CDR3: CASSSSGTLRPEAFF. In DNA form, the CDR3 reads TGTGCCAGCAGTTCATCGGGGACCCTGCGTCCTGAAGCTTTCTTT.

This sequence joins TRBV10-3 and TRBJ1-5; D is possibly TRBD1 (5 bases). This CDR3 comprises 13 residues. Germline assignment: CDR1 ENHRY and CDR2 SYGVKD. V gave up 9 bases and J gave up 3 bases, with 12 bases separating them. The CDR3 coding sequence is TGTGCCATTCAAGCAGGGCCCAATCAGCCCCAGCATTTT. Encoded protein: CAIQAGPNQPQHF.

The DNA for the CDR3 is TGTGCCAGCAGTACCCAGACAGGGGTTAACCGGGAGCAGTTCTTC. Translating gives CASSTQTGVNREQFF. J is TRBJ2-1 and V is TRBV6-2 or TRBV6-3; 8 bases align to TRBD1. Germline trimming cut 5 bases from V and 10 bases from J; bases unmatched to any gene: 13. Germline V CDR1 and CDR2: MNHEY, SVGEGT. The CDR3 loop spans 15 amino acids.

This chain joins TRBV4-2 and TRBJ2-7; 9 nucleotides align to TRBD2. The CDR3 runs 14 residues. The ends lost 4 bases at V and 5 bases at J; junction bases unmatched: 6. Looked up from germline, CDR1 is LGHNA and CDR2 is YNFKEQ. The CDR3 spells CASSPRTSENEQYF. The CDR3 nucleotides are TGTGCCAGCAGCCCCCGGACTAGCGAAAACGAGCAGTACTTC.

The chain links TRBV10-2 to TRBJ1-5; 7 bases map to TRBD1. Looked up from germline, CDR1 is WSHSY and CDR2 is SAAADI. The ends lost 4 bases at V and 5 bases at J; junction bases unmatched: 2. The CDR3 loop spans 13 amino acids. CDR3 nucleotide sequence: TGCGCCAGCAGTGGACAGGGACATCAGCCCCAGCATTTT. Its translation is CASSGQGHQPQHF.

The chain has TRBV10-1 and TRBJ1-4, with unresolved D. Per germline, CDR1 WNHNN and CDR2 SYGVQD (reference sequence). Between the trimmed V and J ends, which lost 4 bases and 2 bases, there was a span of 8 bases. The CDR3 is made up of 14 amino acids. The CDR3 DNA reads as TGCGCCAGCAGTGCGGGAGAGACTAATGAAAAACTGTTTTTT. Translating it yields CASSAGETNEKLFF.

This rearrangement joins TRBV19 to TRBJ2-1, with 12 positions matching TRBD2. V lost 2 bases to trimming and J lost 5 bases; unmatched junction nucleotides: 4. Germline V CDR1 and CDR2: LNHDA, SQIVND (reference sequence). The CDR3 is 16 amino acids. The chain's CDR3 is CASSIRWTSGDNEQFF. DNA of the CDR3: TGTGCCAGTAGTATACGATGGACTAGCGGGGACAATGAGCAGTTCTTC. Variable domain in full (rest from reference TRBV19 and TRBJ2-1): DGGITQSPKYLFRKEGQNVTLSCEQNLNHDAMYWYRQDPGQGLRLIYYSQIVNDFQKGDIAEGYSVSREKKESFPLTVTSAQKNPTAFYLCASSIRWTSGDNEQFFGPGTRLTVL.

The rearrangement joins TRBV6-2 or TRBV6-3 to TRBJ2-5, with a possible D match to TRBD1 (7 bases). CDR1 is MNHEY and CDR2 is SVGEGT in the germline V gene. The CDR3 has 15 amino acids. Trimming left V 2 bases short and J 4 bases short, with 14 bases between. CDR3 bases: TGTGCCAGCAGTTACGCAGGGGGGCCCCGAGAGACCCAGTACTTC. It translates to CASSYAGGPRETQYF.

The chain carries TRBV5-6 and TRBJ2-1, with 7 positions matching TRBD2. Germline values: CDR1 SGHDT, CDR2 YYEEEE. The CDR3 is 16 residues long. Trimming removed 0 bases from V and 0 bases from J; junction bases left unmatched: 3. The CDR3 region is CASSLEGTISYNEQFF. In DNA form, the CDR3 reads TGTGCCAGCAGCTTGGAAGGGACTATCTCCTACAATGAGCAGTTCTTC.

The chain employs TRBV28 and TRBJ1-4, with D hard to call. CDR3 length: 11 amino acids. CDR1 MDHEN and CDR2 SYDVKM come from the germline V gene. Between the trimmed V and J ends, which lost 5 bases and 8 bases, there was a span of 6 bases. The CDR3 here is CASSTLEKLFF. The DNA for the CDR3 is TGTGCCAGCAGTACTCTGGAAAAACTGTTTTTT.

The chain joins TRBV6-5 to TRBJ2-2; no clear D. V was pared by 2 bases and J by 4 bases, with 8 bases between. The CDR3 extends over 14 amino acids. Germline CDR1 MNHEY, CDR2 SVGAGI. The CDR3 sequence is CASSYHRLTGELFF. Written as DNA, the CDR3 is TGTGCCAGCAGTTACCATAGACTCACCGGGGAGCTGTTTTTT.

This chain uses TRBV18 with TRBJ2-7, with D uncertain. Trimming removed 0 bases at V and 2 bases at J, with 8 bases between. The CDR3 totals 14 residues. CDR1 is KGHSH, CDR2 LQKENI, per germline. The chain's CDR3 is CASSPPGGTYEQYF. The CDR3 DNA reads TGTGCCAGCTCACCACCGGGCGGAACCTACGAGCAGTACTTC.

The chain couples TRBV9 to TRBJ2-1, with 7 bases identical to TRBD2. J gave up 3 bases and V 0 bases, and 6 bases lay outside the gene matches. This CDR3 is 16 amino acids long. Germline loops: CDR1 SGDLS, CDR2 YYNGEE. CDR3 amino acids: CASSVGAGTLYNEQFF. CDR3 DNA: TGTGCCAGCAGCGTAGGAGCGGGAACCCTCTACAATGAGCAGTTCTTC.

This chain's CDR3 is CASSLYLGGKTFF. CDR3 DNA sequence: TGTGCCAGCAGCTTGTATTTGGGCGGGAAAACTTTCTTT. The chain couples TRBV5-4 to TRBJ1-1; D is unresolved. Germline assignment: CDR1 SGHNT and CDR2 YYREEE (reference sequence). This CDR3 spans 13 amino acids. The V end lost 1 base, the J end lost 12 bases, and 16 bases lay between the germline ends.

The V call is TRBV27, the J call TRBJ2-5; TRBD1 aligns across 11 bases. Germline-derived CDR1 and CDR2 are MNHEY and SMNVEV (reference sequence). The CDR3 spans 16 residues. With V trimmed by 3 bases and J by 0 bases, 3 bases remained unmatched. DNA of the CDR3: TGTGCCAGCAGTTTCGGACAGGGGGCTCACCAAGAGACCCAGTACTTC. It is translated as CASSFGQGAHQETQYF.

This clone was detected once. The genes are TRBV18 and TRBJ2-5, with D tentatively TRBD1 (5 bases). Germline CDR1 and CDR2: KGHSH and LQKENI. The germline V and J ends were trimmed by 3 bases and 2 bases, with 10 bases remaining between them. The CDR3 runs 14 residues. The CDR3 bases are TGTGCCAGCTCACCTAGACAGACACAAGAGACCCAGTACTTC. Its protein product is CASSPRQTQETQYF. Full variable domain (missing parts from reference TRBV18 and TRBJ2-5): NAGVMQNPRHLVRRRGQEARLRCSPMKGHSHVYWYRQLPEEGLKFMVYLQKENIIDESGMPKERFSAEFPKEGPSILRIQQVVRGDSAAYFCASSPRQTQETQYFGPGTRLLVL.

The V and J genes are TRBV10-3 and TRBJ1-4; D uncertain. The CDR3 is made up of 14 amino acids. Trimming removed 3 bases from V and 0 bases from J, with 5 bases in between. CDR1 is ENHRY and CDR2 is SYGVKD in the germline V gene. In DNA form, the CDR3 reads TGTGCCATCAGTGACCAGGCAACTAATGAAAAACTGTTTTTT. Its translation: CAISDQATNEKLFF.

Note on this clone: Other DNA sequences in this sample translate to the same CDR3. The chain combines TRBV3-1 (or the pseudogene TRBV3-2) with TRBJ2-5; TRBD2 matches at 10 bases. The germline V gene has CDR1 LGHDT and CDR2 YNNKEL (reference sequence). The CDR3 consists of 15 residues. The J segment lost 1 base and the V segment lost 4 bases, leaving 3 bases of the junction unmatched. The CDR3, as DNA: TGTGCCAGCAGCCCGCTAGCGGGGGTCCAAGAGACCCAGTACTTC. Amino acids: CASSPLAGVQETQYF.

This clone turned up a few times. The chain joins TRBV18 to TRBJ2-5, with D perhaps matching TRBD1 (5 bases). The germline V gene encodes CDR1 KGHSH and CDR2 LQKENI. The CDR3 spans 13 residues. Trimming took 0 bases from V and 5 from J, leaving 7 bases between them. As DNA, the CDR3 is TGTGCCAGCTCACCACCGACAGTGGAGACCCAGTACTTC. Protein: CASSPPTVETQYF.

V is TRBV10-3 and J is TRBJ2-7, with D unclear. The CDR3 has 15 residues. Germline CDR1 reads ENHRY; CDR2 reads SYGVKD. Trimming took 0 bases from V and 0 from J, leaving 9 bases between them. This chain's CDR3 is CAISESSRSSYEQYF. The DNA for the CDR3 is TGTGCCATCAGTGAGTCGAGTAGAAGCTCCTACGAGCAGTACTTC.

The genes are TRBV7-3 and TRBJ1-3; 9 bases map to TRBD1. The germline CDR1 and CDR2 sequences are SGHTA and FQGTGA. The CDR3 runs 20 residues. With V trimmed by 7 bases and J by 2 bases, 21 bases remained unmatched. The chain's CDR3 is CASNRHQINRGRSPGNTIYF. The CDR3 DNA sequence: TGTGCCAGCAACCGCCATCAGATAAACAGGGGGCGATCGCCTGGAAACACCATATATTTT.

The rearrangement joins TRBV7-9 to TRBJ2-2; D uncertain. CDR3 length equals 14 residues. The ends were cut back, 2 bases at V and 5 bases at J, with 9 bases in the middle. Germline CDR1 reads SEHNR; CDR2 reads FQNEAQ (reference sequence). In nucleotides, the CDR3 is TGTGCCAGCAGCTTATTTCCCCATACCGGGGAGCTGTTTTTT. It codes for CASSLFPHTGELFF. Based on the CDR3 plus reference TRBV7-9 and TRBJ2-2, the full variable domain is DTGVSQNPRHKITKRGQNVTFRCDPISEHNRLYWYRQTLGQGPEFLTYFQNEAQLEKSRLLSDRFSAERPKGSFSTLEIQRTEQGDSAMYLCASSLFPHTGELFFGEGSRLTVL.